The clone carrying this T cell receptor (beta chain) was seen only a few times. Its antigen is not identified. A single record per CDR3 protein comes from TCRdb applying MiXCR to the 5' RACE reads. The sample holds fewer than 650,000 distinct CDR3 sequences, roughly 7.1% seen once. The record originates from a study of identical twins. General observations from the study: Conclusions rested on cross-sectional statistics rather than following the same donors. In cord blood, abundant beta clonotypes had fewer insertions; memory showed no trend. Invariant cells of the MAIT and iNKT types might have partly distorted the zero-insertion analyses.

A further study also used this sample, focusing on yellow fever vaccine responses in identical twins. According to that study: The T cell response to vaccination in identical twins was reportedly partly convergent and partly personalized.

Input material: PBMCs. This clonotype was sampled from a woman aged 18-30 years in good health.

The chain's CDR3 is CSGLRQGAGDEQFF. The DNA of the CDR3 is TGCAGCGGCCTCAGACAGGGGGCAGGAGATGAGCAGTTCTTC. The chain couples TRBV29-1 to TRBJ2-1, with 10 bases matching TRBD1. Germline V CDR1 and CDR2: SQVTM, ANQGSEA. The J segment lost 8 bases and the V segment lost 7 bases, leaving 11 bases of the junction unmatched. The CDR3 totals 14 residues.